A selection of T cell receptor beta chains follows, all from one sample in a study of cytomegalovirus exposure and HLA in healthy donors. TCRdb's copy holds only in-frame clones and misses some; the assay was immunoSEQ multiplex PCR. Seen here are under 150,000 clones, around 80% observed once, and the top ten hold 5.1%. Sequences were obtained from PBMCs. All receptors come from a male donor in good health and CMV-seronegative. The conserved cysteine and the conserved F or W are not part of the CDR3 here.

TRBV6-1	ASRPGTEINTEAF
TRBV5-1	ASSFGAPDQPQH
TRBV2	ASKGGQIYGYT
TRBV7-2	ASSLGRGTGELF
TRBV7-2	ASSSGQGLYEQY
TRBV4-2	ASSPDRASYGYT
TRBV2	ASKDIYSNQPQH
TRBV4-2	ASSQDPGQTYEQY
TRBV6-1	ASSTGYPSYEQY
TRBV30	AWGLAGGYTGELF
TRBV6-1	ASSQGYNEQF
TRBV18	ASSPTTDRGYGYT
TRBV7-8	ASSRVTGRTNEKLF
TRBV6-1	ASSEGAGWNEKLF
TRBV5-4	ASSFGQGWNQPQH
TRBV6-5	ASSYSTGVGYT
TRBV7-2	ASSSNGGGRSPLH
TRBV5-1	ASSTEGQNTEAF